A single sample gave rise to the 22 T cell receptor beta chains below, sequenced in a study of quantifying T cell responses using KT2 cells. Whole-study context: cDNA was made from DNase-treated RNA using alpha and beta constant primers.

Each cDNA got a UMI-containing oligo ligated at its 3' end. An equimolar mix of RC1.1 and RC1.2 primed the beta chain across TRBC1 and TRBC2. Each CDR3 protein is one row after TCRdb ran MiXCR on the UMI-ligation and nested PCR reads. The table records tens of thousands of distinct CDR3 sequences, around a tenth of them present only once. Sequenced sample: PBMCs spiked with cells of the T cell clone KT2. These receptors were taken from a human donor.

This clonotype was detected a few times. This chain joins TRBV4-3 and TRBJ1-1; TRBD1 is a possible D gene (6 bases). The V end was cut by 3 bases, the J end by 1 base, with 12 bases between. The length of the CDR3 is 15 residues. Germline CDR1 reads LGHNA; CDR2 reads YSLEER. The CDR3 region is CASSHQTGPNTEAFF. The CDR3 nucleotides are TGCGCCAGCAGCCATCAGACAGGCCCGAACACTGAAGCTTTCTTT.

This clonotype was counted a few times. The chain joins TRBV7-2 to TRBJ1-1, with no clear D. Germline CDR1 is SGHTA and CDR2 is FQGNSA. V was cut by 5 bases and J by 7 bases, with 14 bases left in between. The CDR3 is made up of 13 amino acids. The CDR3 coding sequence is TGTGCCAGCAGCGACCAACTCGGACTTGAAGCTTTCTTT. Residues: CASSDQLGLEAFF.

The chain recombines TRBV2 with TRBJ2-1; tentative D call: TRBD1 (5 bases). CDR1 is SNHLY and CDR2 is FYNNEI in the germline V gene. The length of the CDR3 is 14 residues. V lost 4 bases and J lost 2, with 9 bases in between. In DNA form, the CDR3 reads TGTGCCAGCAGTGCGCCAGGGACCTACAATGAGCAGTTCTTC. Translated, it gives CASSAPGTYNEQFF.

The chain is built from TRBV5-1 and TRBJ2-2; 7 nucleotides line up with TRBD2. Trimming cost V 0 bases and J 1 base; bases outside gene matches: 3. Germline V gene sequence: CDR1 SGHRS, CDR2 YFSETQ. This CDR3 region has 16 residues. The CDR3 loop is CASSLGLAVNTGELFF. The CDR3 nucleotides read TGCGCCAGCAGCTTGGGACTAGCCGTGAACACCGGGGAGCTGTTTTTT.

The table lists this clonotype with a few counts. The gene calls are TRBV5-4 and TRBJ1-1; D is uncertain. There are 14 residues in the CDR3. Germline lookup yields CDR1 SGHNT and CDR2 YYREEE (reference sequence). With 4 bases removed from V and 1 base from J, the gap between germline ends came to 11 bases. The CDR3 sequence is CASSRALANTEAFF. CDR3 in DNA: TGTGCCAGCAGCCGGGCCTTGGCGAACACTGAAGCTTTCTTT.

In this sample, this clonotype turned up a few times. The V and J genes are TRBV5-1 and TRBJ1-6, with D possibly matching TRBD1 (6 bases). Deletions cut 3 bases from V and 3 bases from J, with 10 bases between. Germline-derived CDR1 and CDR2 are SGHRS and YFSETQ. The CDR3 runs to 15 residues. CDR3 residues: CASSSGQNYNSPLHF. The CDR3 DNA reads TGCGCCAGCAGCTCCGGACAGAACTATAATTCACCCCTCCACTTT.

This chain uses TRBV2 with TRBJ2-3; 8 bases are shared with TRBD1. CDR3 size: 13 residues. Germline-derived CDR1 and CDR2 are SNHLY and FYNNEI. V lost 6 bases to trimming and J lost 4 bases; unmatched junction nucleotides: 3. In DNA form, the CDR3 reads TGTGCCAGCAGGACAGGGGTATCAGATACGCAGTATTTT. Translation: CASRTGVSDTQYF.

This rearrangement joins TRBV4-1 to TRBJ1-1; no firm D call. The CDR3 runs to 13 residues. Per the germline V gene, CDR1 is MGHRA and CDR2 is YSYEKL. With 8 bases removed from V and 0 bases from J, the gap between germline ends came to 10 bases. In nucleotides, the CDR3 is TGCGCCAGCCTAGGACGGCTGAACACTGAAGCTTTCTTT. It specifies CASLGRLNTEAFF.

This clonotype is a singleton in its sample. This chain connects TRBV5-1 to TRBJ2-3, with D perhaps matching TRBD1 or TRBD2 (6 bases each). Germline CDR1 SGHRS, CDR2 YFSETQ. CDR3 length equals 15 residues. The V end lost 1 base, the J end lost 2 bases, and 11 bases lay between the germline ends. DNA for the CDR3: TGCGCCAGCAGCTTGATTCGGGGGCCCACAGATACGCAGTATTTT. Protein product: CASSLIRGPTDTQYF. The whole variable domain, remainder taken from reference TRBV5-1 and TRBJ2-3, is KAGVTQTPRYLIKTRGQQVTLSCSPISGHRSVSWYQQTPGQGLQFLFEYFSETQRNKGNFPGRFSGRQFSNSRSEMNVSTLELGDSALYLCASSLIRGPTDTQYFGPGTRLTVL.

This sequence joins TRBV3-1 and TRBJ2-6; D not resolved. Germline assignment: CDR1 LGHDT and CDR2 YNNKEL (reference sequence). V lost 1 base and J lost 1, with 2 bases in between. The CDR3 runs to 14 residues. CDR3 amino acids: CASSQVSGANVLTF. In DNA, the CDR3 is TGTGCCAGCAGCCAAGTGTCTGGGGCCAACGTCCTGACTTTC.

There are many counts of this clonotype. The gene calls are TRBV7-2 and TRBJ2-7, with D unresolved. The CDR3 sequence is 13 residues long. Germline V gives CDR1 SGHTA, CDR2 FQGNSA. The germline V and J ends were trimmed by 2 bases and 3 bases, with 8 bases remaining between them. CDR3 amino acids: CASSLSGSYEQYF. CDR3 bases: TGTGCCAGCAGCTTATCGGGCAGCTACGAGCAGTACTTC.

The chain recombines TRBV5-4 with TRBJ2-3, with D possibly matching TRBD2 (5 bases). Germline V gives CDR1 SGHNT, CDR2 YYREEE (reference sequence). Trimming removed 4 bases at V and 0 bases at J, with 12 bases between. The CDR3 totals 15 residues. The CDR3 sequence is CASSATSISTDTQYF. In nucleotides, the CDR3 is TGTGCCAGCAGCGCTACTAGTATTAGCACAGATACGCAGTATTTT. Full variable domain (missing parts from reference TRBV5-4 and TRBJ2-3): ETGVTQSPTHLIKTRGQQVTLRCSSQSGHNTVSWYQQALGQGPQFIFQYYREEENGRGNFPPRFSGLQFPNYSSELNVNALELDDSALYLCASSATSISTDTQYFGPGTRLTVL.

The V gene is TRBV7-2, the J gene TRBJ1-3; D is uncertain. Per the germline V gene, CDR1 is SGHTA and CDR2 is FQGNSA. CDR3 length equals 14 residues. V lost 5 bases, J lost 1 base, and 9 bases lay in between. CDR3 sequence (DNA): TGTGCCAGCAGCATTTGGGAATCTGGAAACACCATATATTTT. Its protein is CASSIWESGNTIYF.

The CDR3 sequence: CASSHGAGMNTEAFF. The CDR3 DNA reads TGTGCCAGCAGCCATGGGGCAGGCATGAACACTGAAGCTTTCTTT. The chain recombines TRBV3-1 with TRBJ1-1; possible D gene TRBD1, 5 bases. Germline-derived CDR1 and CDR2 are LGHDT and YNNKEL (reference sequence). V shed 3 bases and J shed 0 bases, with 11 bases lying between them. The CDR3 sequence is 15 residues long.

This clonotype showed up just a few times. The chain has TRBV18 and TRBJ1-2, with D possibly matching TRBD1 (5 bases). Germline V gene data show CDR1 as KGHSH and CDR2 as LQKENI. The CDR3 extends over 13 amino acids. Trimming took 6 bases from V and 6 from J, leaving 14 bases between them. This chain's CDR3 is CASSRTWGDGYTF. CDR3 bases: TGTGCCAGCTCCCGGACCTGGGGCGATGGCTACACCTTC.

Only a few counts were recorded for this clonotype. For the CDR3, the DNA is TGCAGTGCCAAGCGCCCGACAGTTAGCACAGATACGCAGTATTTT. It is translated as CSAKRPTVSTDTQYF. The rearrangement links TRBV20-1 to TRBJ2-3, with TRBD1 as a possible D gene (5 bases). V lost 6 bases, J lost 0 bases, and 16 bases lay in between. The CDR3 covers 15 residues. Germline V gene sequence: CDR1 DFQATT, CDR2 SNEGSKA (reference sequence).

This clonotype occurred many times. This chain's CDR3 is CASSSGEGSPLHF. The CDR3, as DNA: TGTGCCAGCAGCTCAGGGGAAGGCTCACCCCTCCACTTT. The rearrangement uses TRBV11-3 and TRBJ1-6; TRBD1 is a possible D gene (6 bases). V was shortened by 4 bases and J by 10 bases, with 11 bases between the two germline ends. The CDR3 extends over 13 amino acids. Germline values: CDR1 SGHNT, CDR2 YENEEA.

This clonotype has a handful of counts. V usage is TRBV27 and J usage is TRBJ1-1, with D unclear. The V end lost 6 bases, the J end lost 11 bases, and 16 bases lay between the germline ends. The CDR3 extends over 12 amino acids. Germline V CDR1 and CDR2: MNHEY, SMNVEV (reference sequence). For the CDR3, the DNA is TGTGCCAGCAGCCCCGGGAAAGGAAGTGCTTTCTTT. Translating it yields CASSPGKGSAFF.

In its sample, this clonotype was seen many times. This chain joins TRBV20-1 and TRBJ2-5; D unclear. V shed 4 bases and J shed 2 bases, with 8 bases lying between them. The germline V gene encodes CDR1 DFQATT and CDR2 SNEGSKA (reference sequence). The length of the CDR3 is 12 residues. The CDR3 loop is CSATLMQETQYF. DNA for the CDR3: TGCAGTGCTACTCTGATGCAAGAGACCCAGTACTTC.

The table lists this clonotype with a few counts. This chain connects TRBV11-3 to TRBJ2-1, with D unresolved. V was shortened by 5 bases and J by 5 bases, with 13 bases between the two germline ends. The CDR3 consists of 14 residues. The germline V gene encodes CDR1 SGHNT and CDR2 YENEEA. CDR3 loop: CASSPPNANNEQFF. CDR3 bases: TGTGCCAGCAGCCCCCCAAACGCGAACAATGAGCAGTTCTTC.

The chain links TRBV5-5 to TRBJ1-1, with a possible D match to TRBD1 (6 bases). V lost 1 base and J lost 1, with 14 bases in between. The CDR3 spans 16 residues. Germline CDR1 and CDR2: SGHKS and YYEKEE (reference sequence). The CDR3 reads CASSLRGASGNTEAFF. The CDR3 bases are TGTGCCAGCAGCTTGCGGGGGGCGTCAGGGAACACTGAAGCTTTCTTT. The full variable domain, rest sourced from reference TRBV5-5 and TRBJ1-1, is DAGVTQSPTHLIKTRGQQVTLRCSPISGHKSVSWYQQVLGQGPQFIFQYYEKEERGRGNFPDRFSARQFPNYSSELNVNALLLGDSALYLCASSLRGASGNTEAFFGQGTRLTVV.

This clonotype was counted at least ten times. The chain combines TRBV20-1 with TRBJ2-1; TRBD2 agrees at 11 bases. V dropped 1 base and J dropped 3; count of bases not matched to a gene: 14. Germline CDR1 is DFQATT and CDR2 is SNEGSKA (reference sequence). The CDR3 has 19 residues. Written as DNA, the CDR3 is TGCAGTGCTAGAGCCCCGGGACAGGGTAGCGGGGGGGTCTACAATGAGCAGTTCTTC. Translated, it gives CSARAPGQGSGGVYNEQFF.